This T cell receptor beta chain was found in a study of CD8 T cells in Susac syndrome. With V trimmed by 7 bases and J by 9 bases, 5 bases remained unmatched. Germline V lookup: CDR1 SQVTM, CDR2 ANQGSEA. The CDR3 has 12 amino acids. Sequencing of TCR beta drew on CD8+ and CD4+ T cells from blood. Those who served as multiple sclerosis controls were treatment-naive patients with stable or active relapsing-remitting disease. The RNA input was about 0.45 to 1 ug, and it was reverse transcribed with random hexamers. TCRdb re-derived calls from the immunoSEQ multiplex PCR reads in MiXCR, one entry per CDR3 protein. The table includes about 150,000 distinct CDR3 sequences, 85% to 95% detected once.

The J gene is TRBJ2-6, the V gene TRBV29-1, with 8 bases aligning to TRBD2. The source is a human donor with multiple sclerosis. Material for sequencing was CD8+ T cells from PBMCs. The CDR3 DNA is TGCAGCGCCGCGGGGGGAGGCAACGTCCTGACTTTC. This sequence encodes CSAAGGGNVLTF.